The clone carrying this T cell receptor beta chain was seen more than once but under ten times. As yet, its antigen is unknown. Measured with immunoSEQ multiplex PCR; TCRdb has only the in-frame clones, and not every one. Of roughly 9,000 clones in the sample, 77% were seen once. This record comes from a study of neoadjuvant nivolumab and ipilimumab in lung cancer. Study-level points and caveats: TCR richness and clonality were higher in tumors than adjacent uninvolved lung. TCR receptors were sequenced in few samples. Pathologic regression was not significantly tied to TCR clonality.

V dropped 3 bases and J dropped 7 bases, with 10 bases sitting between them. This CDR3 has 12 residues. CDR1 is MRHNA and CDR2 is SNTAGT in the germline V gene. This clonotype was obtained from an adult with non-small cell lung cancer. Sequenced material: tumor tissue, taken after neoadjuvant nivolumab, alone or with ipilimumab, at or shortly before surgery. The rearrangement links TRBV6-4 to TRBJ2-7; D is ambiguous. As DNA, the CDR3 is TGTGCCAGCAGTGATAGGGAAGATGAGCAGTACTTC. This codes for CASSDREDEQYF.